Listed here are 20 T cell receptor beta chains from one sample, sequenced in a study of T cells in localized non-small cell lung cancer. TCRdb's copy holds only in-frame clones and misses some; the assay was immunoSEQ multiplex PCR. The data hold roughly 1,400 clones, with 30% to 40% observed a single time. The source material was lung tumor tissue, sampled before any cancer treatment. All receptors come from a woman between 35 and 70 years old with stage I squamous cell lung carcinoma.

The rearrangement joins TRBV29-1 to TRBJ2-1; tentative D call: TRBD1 (6 bases). The CDR3 length is 14 residues. The V and J ends lost 4 bases and 4 bases respectively, with 14 bases between them. Germline-derived CDR1 and CDR2 are SQVTM and ANQGSEA. As DNA, the CDR3 is TGCAGCGTTGGTCTACAGGGTCCTTACAATGAGCAGTTCTTC. Amino acids: CSVGLQGPYNEQFF.

J is TRBJ1-1 and V is TRBV18, with a tentative D call TRBD1 (6 bases). This CDR3 comprises 16 residues. Germline CDR1 reads KGHSH; CDR2 reads LQKENI. V lost 1 base to trimming and J lost 4 bases, with 16 bases between them. DNA for the CDR3: TGTGCCAGCTCACCACAGTCCGGGGGCGCGGGCACTGAAGCTTTCTTT. As protein: CASSPQSGGAGTEAFF.

This chain connects TRBV19 to TRBJ2-2; tentatively, D is TRBD1 or TRBD2 (5 bases each). The ends were cut back, 11 bases at V and 0 bases at J, with 16 bases in the middle. The CDR3 spans 15 residues. CDR1 and CDR2 (germline): LNHDA, SQIVND (reference sequence). The CDR3 DNA is TGTGCCTCACGCCGGGGCATGGCGAACACCGGGGAGCTGTTTTTT. It specifies CASRRGMANTGELFF.

By sample fraction, this clone is medium-sized. V is TRBV11-3 and J is TRBJ1-2, with TRBD1 as a possible D gene (6 bases). V dropped 6 bases and J dropped 8 bases, with 25 bases sitting between them. The CDR3 has 16 amino acids. The germline gives CDR1 SGHNT, CDR2 YENEEA. The CDR3 DNA reads as TGTGCCAGCAGTTGGGGCCTAACAGGGATCAACGGCGGCTACACCTTC. Protein: CASSWGLTGINGGYTF.

This clone appeared a few times. The rearrangement uses TRBV11-3 and TRBJ2-3; possible D gene TRBD2, 6 bases. Germline V gene sequence: CDR1 SGHNT, CDR2 YENEEA. The CDR3 extends over 16 amino acids. V was clipped by 5 bases and J by 0 bases, with 15 bases between them. The CDR3 DNA reads TGTGCCAGCAGCGACTCGGTGGGGGGAAGCACAGATACGCAGTATTTT. Its protein is CASSDSVGGSTDTQYF.

This chain joins TRBV11-1 and TRBJ1-6, with D unclear. V lost 5 bases and J 6 bases, leaving 11 bases between the germline ends. CDR1 is SGHAT, CDR2 FQDESV, per germline (reference sequence). This CDR3 region has 14 residues. As DNA, the CDR3 is TGTGCCAGCAGCCCGGACGGATCTAATTCACCCCTCCACTTT. This gives the protein CASSPDGSNSPLHF. The entire variable domain, with the rest obtained from reference TRBV11-1 and TRBJ1-6, is as follows: EAEVAQSPRYKITEKSQAVAFWCDPISGHATLYWYRQILGQGPELLVQFQDESVVDDSQLPKDRFSAERLKGVDSTLKIQPAELGDSAMYLCASSPDGSNSPLHFGNGTRLTVT.

This chain uses TRBV29-1 with TRBJ1-3; D call uncertain. Germline CDR1 SQVTM, CDR2 ANQGSEA. This CDR3 contains 14 residues. V was trimmed by 6 bases and J by 0 bases, leaving 12 bases between them. The CDR3 sequence is CSVVSQNSGNTIYF. The CDR3 DNA reads TGCAGCGTCGTATCTCAGAACTCTGGAAACACCATATATTTT.

This clone appeared a few times. The rearrangement joins TRBV9 to TRBJ1-4; D is uncertain. Between the trimmed V and J ends, which lost 3 bases and 7 bases, there was a span of 19 bases. The CDR3 consists of 16 residues. Germline CDR1 is SGDLS and CDR2 is YYNGEE. For the CDR3, the DNA is TGTGCCAGCAGCGCAGCGCCGGTGGGCGTGGGTGAAAAACTGTTTTTT. It codes for CASSAAPVGVGEKLFF.

V and J are TRBV6-7 and TRBJ1-1; D possibly corresponds to TRBD1 (6 bases). TRBV6-7 has ORF status, its function being uncertain. The CDR3 sequence is 15 residues long. Trimming removed 2 bases at V and 0 bases at J, with 10 bases between. The CDR3 nucleotides read TGTGCCAGCAGTTACGGGGGCGGGGTGAACACTGAAGCTTTCTTT. It yields the protein CASSYGGGVNTEAFF.

The CDR3 sequence: CATSLGTSGLRGELFF. CDR3 coding DNA: TGTGCCACCAGCCTGGGAACTAGCGGGTTGAGGGGGGAGCTGTTTTTT. The J gene is TRBJ2-2, the V gene TRBV15, with 9 nucleotides matching TRBD2. After removal of 5 bases from V and 8 bases from J, the junction contained 12 bases not matched to a gene. This CDR3 has 16 residues. The germline V gene encodes CDR1 LNHNV and CDR2 YYDKDF (reference sequence).

This sequence joins TRBV30 and TRBJ2-5, with 8 bases matching TRBD2. J lost 3 bases, V lost 7 bases, and 7 bases had no gene match. Per germline, CDR1 GTSNPN and CDR2 SVGIG (reference sequence). The length of the CDR3 is 13 residues. In nucleotides, the CDR3 is TGTGCCTTTAGGGATAGCGGGGAAGAGACCCAGTACTTC. It yields the protein CAFRDSGEETQYF.

Only a few counts were recorded for this clone. A read error may account for a junction end that differs from germline. The rearrangement links TRBV7-6 to TRBJ2-5, with D possibly matching TRBD1 (5 bases). Germline assignment: CDR1 SGHVS and CDR2 FNYEAQ. This CDR3 is 15 amino acids long. The CDR3 protein is CASSLDQGPQETQYF. In DNA, the CDR3 is TGTGCTAGCAGCTTAGACCAGGGCCCTCAAGAGACCCAGTACTTC.

The gene calls are TRBV28 and TRBJ1-4; D remains unclear. This CDR3 is built from 15 residues. The V gene's germline CDR1 is MDHEN and CDR2 SYDVKM. V was cut by 5 bases and J by 7 bases, with 17 bases left in between. The CDR3 is CASSRQRSAGEKLFF. As DNA, the CDR3 is TGTGCCAGCAGTAGGCAAAGATCTGCGGGTGAAAAACTGTTTTTT.

This clone was counted between two and nine times. This rearrangement joins TRBV9 to TRBJ2-1; 12 positions agree with TRBD1. This CDR3 spans 14 amino acids. Germline V gives CDR1 SGDLS, CDR2 YYNGEE. Germline trimming cut 5 bases from V and 7 bases from J; bases unmatched to any gene: 4. CDR3 region: CASSRDRGLNEQFF. The DNA for the CDR3 is TGTGCCAGCAGTAGGGACAGGGGGCTGAATGAGCAGTTCTTC.

This rearrangement joins TRBV14 to TRBJ1-4, with D possibly TRBD1 on 6 matching bases. The CDR3 is 13 residues long. The V gene lost 4 bases and the J gene lost 7 bases, with 10 bases spanning the gap. CDR1 is SGHDN, CDR2 FVKESK, per germline. DNA for the CDR3: TGTGCCAGCAGCCGGGGGGCCGGTGAAAAACTGTTTTTT. As protein: CASSRGAGEKLFF.

This sequence joins TRBV30 and TRBJ1-4, with TRBD1 matching over 10 bases. CDR1 GTSNPN and CDR2 SVGIG come from the germline V gene (reference sequence). Trimming at V came to 1 base and at J to 7 bases, leaving 6 bases not matched to a gene. This CDR3 has 15 residues. CDR3 protein: CAWSERQGAGEKLFF. In DNA form, the CDR3 reads TGTGCCTGGAGTGAAAGACAGGGGGCTGGTGAAAAACTGTTTTTT. Drawing the rest from reference TRBV30 and TRBJ1-4, the complete variable domain is SQTIHQWPATLVQPVGSPLSLECTVEGTSNPNLYWYRQAAGRGLQLLFYSVGIGQISSEVPQNLSASRPQDRQFILSSKKLLLSDSGFYLCAWSERQGAGEKLFFGSGTQLSVL.

The genes are TRBV30 and TRBJ2-5; 7 bases are shared with TRBD1. The CDR3 extends over 15 amino acids. V shed 5 bases, J shed 0 bases, and the junction held 9 bases outside the gene matches. The germline gives CDR1 GTSNPN, CDR2 SVGIG (reference sequence). The CDR3 loop is CAWDPGQVNQETQYF. In DNA form, the CDR3 reads TGTGCCTGGGACCCCGGACAGGTGAACCAAGAGACCCAGTACTTC.

This clone is termed large. This chain uses TRBV6-1 with TRBJ2-7; D is undetermined. The germline V gene encodes CDR1 MNHNS and CDR2 SASEGT. V was pared by 1 base and J by 1 base, with 8 bases between. The CDR3 extends over 14 amino acids. As DNA, the CDR3 is TGTGCCAGCAGTGAAGTTGTCAAATCCTACGAGCAGTACTTC. It is translated as CASSEVVKSYEQYF.

This clone qualifies as medium-sized. The genes are TRBV7-6 and TRBJ2-1, with D possibly being TRBD2 (6 bases). Trimming removed 5 bases at V and 1 base at J, with 15 bases between. The CDR3 runs to 16 residues. CDR1 is SGHVS, CDR2 FNYEAQ, per germline. The CDR3 spells CASSQDQAGSYNEQFF. The CDR3 bases are TGTGCCAGCAGCCAAGATCAGGCGGGGTCCTACAATGAGCAGTTCTTC.

By frequency in the sample, this clone is medium-sized. The gene calls are TRBV11-3 and TRBJ2-1, with 7 bases matching TRBD2. Germline CDR1 and CDR2: SGHNT and YENEEA. With 2 bases clipped from V and 9 bases from J, the junction kept 10 bases outside the gene matches. This CDR3 spans 15 amino acids. Here the CDR3 reads CASSLIAGPRSEQFF. CDR3 DNA sequence: TGTGCCAGCAGCTTAATAGCGGGTCCCCGGAGTGAGCAGTTCTTC.